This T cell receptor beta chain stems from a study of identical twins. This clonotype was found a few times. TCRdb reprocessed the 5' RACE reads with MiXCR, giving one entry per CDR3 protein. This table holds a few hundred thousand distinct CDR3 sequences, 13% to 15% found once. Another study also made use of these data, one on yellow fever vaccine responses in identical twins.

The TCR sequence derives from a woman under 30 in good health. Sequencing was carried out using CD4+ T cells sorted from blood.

The CDR3 DNA sequence: TGTGCCATCAGCCCAACTAGCCTTACCTACAATGAGCAGTTCTTC. As protein: CAISPTSLTYNEQFF. The J gene is TRBJ2-1, the V gene TRBV10-3, with D perhaps TRBD2 (6 bases). The CDR3 runs 15 residues. Germline assignment: CDR1 ENHRY and CDR2 SYGVKD. Trimming cost V 6 bases and J 2 bases, with 14 bases left between them.